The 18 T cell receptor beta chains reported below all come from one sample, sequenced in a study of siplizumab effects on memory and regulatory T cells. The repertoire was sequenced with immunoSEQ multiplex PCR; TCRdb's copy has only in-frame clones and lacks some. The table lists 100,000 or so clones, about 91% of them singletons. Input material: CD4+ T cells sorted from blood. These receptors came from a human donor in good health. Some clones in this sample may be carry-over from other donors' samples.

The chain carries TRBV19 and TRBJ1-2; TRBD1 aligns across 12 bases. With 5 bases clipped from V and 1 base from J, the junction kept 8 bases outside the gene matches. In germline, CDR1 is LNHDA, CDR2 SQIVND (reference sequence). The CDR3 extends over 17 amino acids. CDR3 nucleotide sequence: TGTGCCAGTAGTGCGGGACAGGGGGCACGTTTTAACTATGGCTACACCTTC. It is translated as CASSAGQGARFNYGYTF. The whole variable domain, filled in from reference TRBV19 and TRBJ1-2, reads DGGITQSPKYLFRKEGQNVTLSCEQNLNHDAMYWYRQDPGQGLRLIYYSQIVNDFQKGDIAEGYSVSREKKESFPLTVTSAQKNPTAFYLCASSAGQGARFNYGYTFGSGTRLTVV.

CDR3 sequence: CASSSGDYGYTF. CDR3 DNA: TGTGCCAGCAGTTCAGGGGACTATGGCTACACCTTC. The chain links TRBV6-6 to TRBJ1-2; perhaps TRBD1 as D (6 bases). V was shortened by 4 bases and J by 3 bases, with 6 bases between the two germline ends. The V gene's germline CDR1 is MNHNY and CDR2 SVGAGI (reference sequence). The CDR3 is 12 residues long.

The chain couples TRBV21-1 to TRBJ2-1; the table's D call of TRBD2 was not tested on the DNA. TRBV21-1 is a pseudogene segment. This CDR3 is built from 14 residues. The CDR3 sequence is CASSTHRESNEQFF. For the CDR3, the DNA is TGTGCCAGCAGCACACACCGGGAATCTAATGAGCAGTTCTTC.

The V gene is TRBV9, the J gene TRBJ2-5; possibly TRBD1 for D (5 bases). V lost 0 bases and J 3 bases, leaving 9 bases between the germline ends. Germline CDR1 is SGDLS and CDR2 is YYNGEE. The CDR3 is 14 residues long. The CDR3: CASSVGDREETQYF. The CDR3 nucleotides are TGTGCCAGCAGCGTAGGAGACAGAGAAGAGACCCAGTACTTC.

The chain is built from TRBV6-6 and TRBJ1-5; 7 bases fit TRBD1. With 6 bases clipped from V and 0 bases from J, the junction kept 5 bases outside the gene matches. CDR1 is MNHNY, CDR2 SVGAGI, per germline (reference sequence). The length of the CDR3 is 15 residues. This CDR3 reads CASRPRTGSNQPQHF. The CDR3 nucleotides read TGTGCCAGCAGACCCCGGACAGGTAGCAATCAGCCCCAGCATTTT.

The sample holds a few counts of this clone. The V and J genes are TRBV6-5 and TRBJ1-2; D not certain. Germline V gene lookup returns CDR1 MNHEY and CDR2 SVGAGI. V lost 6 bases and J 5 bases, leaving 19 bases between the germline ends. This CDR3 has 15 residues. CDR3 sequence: CASSLGIRDPYGYTF. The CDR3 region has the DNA TGTGCCAGCAGCTTGGGCATAAGGGATCCATATGGCTACACCTTC.

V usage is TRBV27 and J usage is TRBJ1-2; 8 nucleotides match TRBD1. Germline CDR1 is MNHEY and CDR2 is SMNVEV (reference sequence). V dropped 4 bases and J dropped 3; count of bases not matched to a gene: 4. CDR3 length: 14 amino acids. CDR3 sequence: CASSSTGADYGYTF. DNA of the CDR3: TGTGCCAGCAGTTCGACAGGGGCGGACTATGGCTACACCTTC.

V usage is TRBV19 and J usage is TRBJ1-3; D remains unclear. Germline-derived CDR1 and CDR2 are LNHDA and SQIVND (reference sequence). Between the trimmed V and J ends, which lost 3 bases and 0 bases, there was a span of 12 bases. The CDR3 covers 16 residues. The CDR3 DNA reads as TGTGCCAGTAGTATTGTTGCGGCATCCTCTGGAAACACCATATATTTT. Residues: CASSIVAASSGNTIYF.

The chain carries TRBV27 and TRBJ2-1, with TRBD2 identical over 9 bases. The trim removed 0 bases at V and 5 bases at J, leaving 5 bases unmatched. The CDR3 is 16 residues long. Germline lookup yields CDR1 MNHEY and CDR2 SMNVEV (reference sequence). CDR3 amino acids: CASSLSAREGHNEQFF. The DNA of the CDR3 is TGTGCCAGCAGTTTATCTGCGCGGGAGGGCCACAATGAGCAGTTCTTC.

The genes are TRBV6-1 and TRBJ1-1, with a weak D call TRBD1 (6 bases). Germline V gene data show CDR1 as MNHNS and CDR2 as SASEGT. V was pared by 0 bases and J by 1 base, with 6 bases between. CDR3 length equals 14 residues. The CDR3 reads CASSEAGQNTEAFF. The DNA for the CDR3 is TGTGCCAGCAGTGAAGCGGGACAGAACACTGAAGCTTTCTTT.

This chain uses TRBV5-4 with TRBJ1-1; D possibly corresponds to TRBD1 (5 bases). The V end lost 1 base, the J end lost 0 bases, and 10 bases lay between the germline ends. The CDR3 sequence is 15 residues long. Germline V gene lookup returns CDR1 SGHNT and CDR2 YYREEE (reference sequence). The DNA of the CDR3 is TGTGCCAGCAGCTTGAACCCAGGGATGAACACTGAAGCTTTCTTT. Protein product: CASSLNPGMNTEAFF.

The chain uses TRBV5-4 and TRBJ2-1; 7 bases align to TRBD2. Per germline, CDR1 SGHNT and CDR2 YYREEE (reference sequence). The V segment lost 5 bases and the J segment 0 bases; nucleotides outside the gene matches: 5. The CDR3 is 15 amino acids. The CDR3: CASRRERDSYNEQFF. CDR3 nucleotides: TGTGCCAGCAGACGGGAGCGGGACTCCTACAATGAGCAGTTCTTC.

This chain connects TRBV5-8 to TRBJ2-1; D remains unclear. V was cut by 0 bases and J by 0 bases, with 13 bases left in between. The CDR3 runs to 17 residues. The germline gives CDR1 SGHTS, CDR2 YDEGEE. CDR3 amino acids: CASSLVRSPSSYNEQFF. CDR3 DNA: TGTGCCAGCAGCTTGGTTCGGAGCCCGAGCTCCTACAATGAGCAGTTCTTC.

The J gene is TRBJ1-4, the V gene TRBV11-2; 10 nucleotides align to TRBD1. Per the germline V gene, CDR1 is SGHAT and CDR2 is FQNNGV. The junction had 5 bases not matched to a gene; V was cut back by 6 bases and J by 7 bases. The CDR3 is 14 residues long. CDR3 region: CASSQDRGREKLFF. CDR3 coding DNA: TGTGCCAGCAGTCAAGACAGGGGGCGTGAAAAACTGTTTTTT.

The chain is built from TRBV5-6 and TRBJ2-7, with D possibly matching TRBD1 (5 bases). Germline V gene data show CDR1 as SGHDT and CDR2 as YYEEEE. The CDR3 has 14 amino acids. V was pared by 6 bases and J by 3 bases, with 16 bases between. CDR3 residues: CASTSGGQGYEQYF. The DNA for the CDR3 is TGTGCCAGCACCTCCGGTGGGCAGGGCTACGAGCAGTACTTC. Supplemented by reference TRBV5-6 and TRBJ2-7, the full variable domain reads DAGVTQSPTHLIKTRGQQVTLRCSPKSGHDTVSWYQQALGQGPQFIFQYYEEEERQRGNFPDRFSGHQFPNYSSELNVNALLLGDSALYLCASTSGGQGYEQYFGPGTRLTVT.

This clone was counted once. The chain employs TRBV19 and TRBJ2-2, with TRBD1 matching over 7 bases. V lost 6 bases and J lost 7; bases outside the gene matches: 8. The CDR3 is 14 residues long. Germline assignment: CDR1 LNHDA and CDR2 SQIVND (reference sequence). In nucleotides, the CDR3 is TGTGCCAGTAGGACGAGGGGGCAGGTCGGGGAGCTGTTTTTT. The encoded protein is CASRTRGQVGELFF.

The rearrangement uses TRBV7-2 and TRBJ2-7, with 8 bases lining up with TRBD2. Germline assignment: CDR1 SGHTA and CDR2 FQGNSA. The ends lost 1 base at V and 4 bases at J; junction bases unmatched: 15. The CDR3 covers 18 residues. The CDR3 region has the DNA TGTGCCAGCAGCTTAGTCAGCAGTACCGGGACTAGGGCATACGAGCAGTACTTC. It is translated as CASSLVSSTGTRAYEQYF.

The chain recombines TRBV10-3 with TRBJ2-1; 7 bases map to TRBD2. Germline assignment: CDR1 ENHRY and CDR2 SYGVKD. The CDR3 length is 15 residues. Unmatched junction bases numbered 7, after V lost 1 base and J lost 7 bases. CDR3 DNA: TGTGCCATCAGTGAGTACGGGGAGGGCCTTAATGAGCAGTTCTTC. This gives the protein CAISEYGEGLNEQFF.